This TCR beta chain was recovered during a study of blood T cells in healthy people across ages. V lost 10 bases to trimming and J lost 5 bases, with 12 bases between them. The CDR3 length is 11 residues. In germline, CDR1 is MNHNY, CDR2 SVGAGI (reference sequence). This clonotype was recorded many times. Combining a sample-barcoded 5' primer with a J-beta primer mix, a second PCR ran for about 6 to 11 cycles. TCRdb reprocessed the 5' RACE reads via MiXCR and lists one record per CDR3 protein. The profile shows 700,000 or so distinct CDR3 sequences, around 43% of them singletons. V is TRBV6-6 and J is TRBJ2-7, with no clear D. The TCR was taken from a man at least 80 years old in good health. Material for sequencing was blood. CDR3 sequence: CATQRRDEQYF. CDR3 DNA: TGTGCCACCCAAAGGCGCGACGAGCAGTACTTC.